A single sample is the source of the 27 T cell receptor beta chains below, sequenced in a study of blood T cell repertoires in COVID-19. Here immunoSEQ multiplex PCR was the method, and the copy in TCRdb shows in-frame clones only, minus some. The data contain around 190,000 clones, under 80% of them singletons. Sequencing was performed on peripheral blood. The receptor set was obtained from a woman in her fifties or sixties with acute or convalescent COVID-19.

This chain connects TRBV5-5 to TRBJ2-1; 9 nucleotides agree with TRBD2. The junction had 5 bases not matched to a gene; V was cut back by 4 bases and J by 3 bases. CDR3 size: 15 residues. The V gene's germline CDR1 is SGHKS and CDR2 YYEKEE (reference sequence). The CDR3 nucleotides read TGTGCCAGCAGCCCCCGACTAGCGGTCTACAATGAGCAGTTCTTC. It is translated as CASSPRLAVYNEQFF.

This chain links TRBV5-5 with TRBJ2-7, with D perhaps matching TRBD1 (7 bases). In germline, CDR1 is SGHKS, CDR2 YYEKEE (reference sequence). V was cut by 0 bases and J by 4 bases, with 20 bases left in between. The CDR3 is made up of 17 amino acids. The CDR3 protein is CASSLAGGRGSLYEQYF. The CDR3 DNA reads TGTGCCAGCAGCTTGGCCGGGGGCAGGGGGTCACTATACGAGCAGTACTTC.

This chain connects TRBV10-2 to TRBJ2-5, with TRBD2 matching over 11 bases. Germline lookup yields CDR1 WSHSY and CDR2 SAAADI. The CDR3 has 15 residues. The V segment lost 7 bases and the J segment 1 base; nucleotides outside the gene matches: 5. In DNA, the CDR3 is TGCGCCAGCAAAATAGCGGGAGGGCTCCAAGAGACCCAGTACTTC. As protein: CASKIAGGLQETQYF.

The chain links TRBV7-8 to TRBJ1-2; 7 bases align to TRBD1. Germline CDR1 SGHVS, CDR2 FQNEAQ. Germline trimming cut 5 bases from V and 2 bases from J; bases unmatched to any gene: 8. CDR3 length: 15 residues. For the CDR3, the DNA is TGTGCCAGCAGCCGGCCAACGACAGGGAACTATGGCTACACCTTC. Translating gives CASSRPTTGNYGYTF. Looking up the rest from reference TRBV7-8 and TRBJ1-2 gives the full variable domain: GAGVSQSPRYKVAKRGQDVALRCDPISGHVSLFWYQQALGQGPEFLTYFQNEAQLDKSGLPSDRFFAERPEGSVSTLKIQRTQQEDSAVYLCASSRPTTGNYGYTFGSGTRLTVV.

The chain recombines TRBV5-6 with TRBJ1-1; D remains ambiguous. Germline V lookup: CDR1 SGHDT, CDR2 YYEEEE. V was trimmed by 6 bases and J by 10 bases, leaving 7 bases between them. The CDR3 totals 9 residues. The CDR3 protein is CASKPVAFF. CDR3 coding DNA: TGTGCCAGCAAGCCCGTAGCTTTCTTT.

The DNA of the CDR3 is TGTGCCAGCAGACCTGACAGAACAACTAATGAAAAACTGTTTTTT. The encoded protein is CASRPDRTTNEKLFF. The rearrangement links TRBV27 to TRBJ1-4, with D possibly being TRBD1 (5 bases). Germline V gene sequence: CDR1 MNHEY, CDR2 SMNVEV (reference sequence). The CDR3 is made up of 15 amino acids. V shed 6 bases and J shed 0 bases, with 11 bases lying between them.

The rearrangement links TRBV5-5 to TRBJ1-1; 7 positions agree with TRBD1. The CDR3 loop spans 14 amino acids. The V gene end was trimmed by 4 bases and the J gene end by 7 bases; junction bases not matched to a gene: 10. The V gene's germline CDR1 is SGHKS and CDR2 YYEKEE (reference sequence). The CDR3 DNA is TGTGCCAGCAGCATCTCCGGGACAGAGCTTGAAGCTTTCTTT. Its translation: CASSISGTELEAFF.

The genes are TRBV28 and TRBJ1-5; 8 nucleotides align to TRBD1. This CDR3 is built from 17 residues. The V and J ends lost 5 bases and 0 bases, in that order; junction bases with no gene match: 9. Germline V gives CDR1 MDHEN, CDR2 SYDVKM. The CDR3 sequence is CASSPYYRGNSNQPQHF. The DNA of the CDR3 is TGTGCCAGCAGTCCTTACTACAGGGGGAATAGCAATCAGCCCCAGCATTTT.

CDR3 DNA sequence: TGTGCCAGTAGTATAATTCCGACTAGCGGGAGTGAGACCCAGTACTTC. Protein: CASSIIPTSGSETQYF. J is TRBJ2-5 and V is TRBV19; 12 positions agree with TRBD2. V lost 2 bases to trimming and J lost 5 bases; unmatched junction nucleotides: 6. CDR1 and CDR2 (germline): LNHDA, SQIVND (reference sequence). There are 16 residues in the CDR3.

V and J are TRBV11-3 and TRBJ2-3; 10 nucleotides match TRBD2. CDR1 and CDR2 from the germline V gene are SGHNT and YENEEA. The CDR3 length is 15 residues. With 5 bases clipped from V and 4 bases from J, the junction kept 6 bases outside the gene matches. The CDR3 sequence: CASSPSGRAADTQYF. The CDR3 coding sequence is TGTGCCAGCAGCCCGAGCGGGAGGGCCGCAGATACGCAGTATTTT.

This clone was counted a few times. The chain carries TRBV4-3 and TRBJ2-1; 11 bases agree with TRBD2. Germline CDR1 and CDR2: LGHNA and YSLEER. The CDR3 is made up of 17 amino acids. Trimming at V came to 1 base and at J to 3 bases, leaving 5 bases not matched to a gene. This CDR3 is CASSQGTGLAVYNEQFF. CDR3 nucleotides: TGCGCCAGCAGCCAAGGGACGGGACTAGCGGTCTACAATGAGCAGTTCTTC.

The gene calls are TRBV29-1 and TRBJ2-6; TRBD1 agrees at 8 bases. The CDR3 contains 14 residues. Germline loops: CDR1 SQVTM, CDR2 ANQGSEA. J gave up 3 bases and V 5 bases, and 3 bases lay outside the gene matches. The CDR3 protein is CSVSDRGGANVLTF. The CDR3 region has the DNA TGCAGCGTTTCTGACAGGGGTGGGGCCAACGTCCTGACTTTC.

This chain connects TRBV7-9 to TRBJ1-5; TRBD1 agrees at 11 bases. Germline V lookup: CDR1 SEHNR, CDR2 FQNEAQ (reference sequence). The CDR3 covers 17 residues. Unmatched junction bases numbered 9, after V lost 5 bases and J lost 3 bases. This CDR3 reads CASSPGQGARDNQPQHF. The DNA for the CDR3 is TGTGCCAGCAGCCCAGGACAGGGGGCGCGAGACAATCAGCCCCAGCATTTT.

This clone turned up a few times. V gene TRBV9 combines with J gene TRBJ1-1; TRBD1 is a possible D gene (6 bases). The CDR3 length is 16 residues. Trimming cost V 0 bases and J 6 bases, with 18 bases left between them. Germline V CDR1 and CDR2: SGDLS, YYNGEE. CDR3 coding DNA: TGTGCCAGCAGCGTAGATAAAGGGCAGGGGAGGGCTGAAGCTTTCTTT. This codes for CASSVDKGQGRAEAFF.

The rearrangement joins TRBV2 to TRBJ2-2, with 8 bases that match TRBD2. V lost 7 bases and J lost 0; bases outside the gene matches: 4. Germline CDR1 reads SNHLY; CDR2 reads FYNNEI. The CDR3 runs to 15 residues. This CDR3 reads CASIYSGANTGELFF. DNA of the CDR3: TGTGCCAGCATCTATAGCGGGGCGAACACCGGGGAGCTGTTTTTT.

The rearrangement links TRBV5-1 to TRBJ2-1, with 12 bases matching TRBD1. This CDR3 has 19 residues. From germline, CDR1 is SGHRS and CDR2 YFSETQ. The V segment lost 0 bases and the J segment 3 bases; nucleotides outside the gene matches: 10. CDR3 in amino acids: CASSLGDRGRLGFYNEQFF. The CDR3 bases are TGCGCCAGCAGCTTGGGGGACAGGGGGCGGCTGGGCTTCTACAATGAGCAGTTCTTC.

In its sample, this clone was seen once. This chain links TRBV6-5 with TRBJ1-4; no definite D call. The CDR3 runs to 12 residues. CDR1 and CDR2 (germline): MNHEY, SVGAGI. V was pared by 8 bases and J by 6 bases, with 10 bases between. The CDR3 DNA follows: TGTGCCAGCGGGAGGACGGATGAAAAACTGTTTTTT. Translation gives CASGRTDEKLFF.

CDR3 region: CASSDGTGGDEPQHF. The CDR3 nucleotides are TGTGCCAGCAGTGACGGGACAGGGGGCGACGAGCCCCAGCATTTT. The chain has TRBV6-1 and TRBJ1-5; 12 nucleotides align to TRBD1. The CDR3 extends over 15 amino acids. Germline CDR1 is MNHNS and CDR2 is SASEGT. V lost 3 bases and J lost 8; bases outside the gene matches: 5.

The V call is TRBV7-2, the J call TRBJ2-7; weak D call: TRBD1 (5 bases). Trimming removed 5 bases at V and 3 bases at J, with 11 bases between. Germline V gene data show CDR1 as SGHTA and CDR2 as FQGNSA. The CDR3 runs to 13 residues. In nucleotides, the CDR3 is TGTGCCAGCAGCCGCATCAGGGACTACGAGCAGTACTTC. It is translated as CASSRIRDYEQYF.

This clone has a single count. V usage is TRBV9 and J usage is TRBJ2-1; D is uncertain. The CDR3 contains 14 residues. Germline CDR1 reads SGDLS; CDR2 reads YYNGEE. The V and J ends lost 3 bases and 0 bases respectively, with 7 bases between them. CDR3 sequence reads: CASSDPGSYNEQFF. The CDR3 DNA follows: TGTGCCAGCAGCGATCCCGGCTCCTACAATGAGCAGTTCTTC. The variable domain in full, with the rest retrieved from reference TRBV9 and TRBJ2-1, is DSGVTQTPKHLITATGQRVTLRCSPRSGDLSVYWYQQSLDQGLQFLIQYYNGEERAKGNILERFSAQQFPDLHSELNLSSLELGDSALYFCASSDPGSYNEQFFGPGTRLTVL.

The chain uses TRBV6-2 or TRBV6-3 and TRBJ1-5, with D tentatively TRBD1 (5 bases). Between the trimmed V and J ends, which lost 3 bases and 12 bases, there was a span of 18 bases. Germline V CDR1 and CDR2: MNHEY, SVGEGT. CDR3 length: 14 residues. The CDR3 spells CASSYGGPGLRQHF. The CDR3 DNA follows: TGTGCCAGCAGTTATGGAGGGCCGGGGCTGCGCCAGCATTTT.

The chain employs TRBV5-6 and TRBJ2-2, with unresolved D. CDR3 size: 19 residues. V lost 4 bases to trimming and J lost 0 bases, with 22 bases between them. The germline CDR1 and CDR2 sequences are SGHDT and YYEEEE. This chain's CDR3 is CASSRYQGRPSTNTGELFF. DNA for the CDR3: TGTGCCAGCAGCCGATACCAAGGCAGGCCATCTACGAACACCGGGGAGCTGTTTTTT.

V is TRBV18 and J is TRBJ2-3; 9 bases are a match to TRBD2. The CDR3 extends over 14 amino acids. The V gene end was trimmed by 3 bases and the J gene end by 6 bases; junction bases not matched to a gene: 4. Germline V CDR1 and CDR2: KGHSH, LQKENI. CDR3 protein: CASSPASGADTQYF. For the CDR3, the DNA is TGTGCCAGCTCACCGGCTAGCGGGGCCGATACGCAGTATTTT.

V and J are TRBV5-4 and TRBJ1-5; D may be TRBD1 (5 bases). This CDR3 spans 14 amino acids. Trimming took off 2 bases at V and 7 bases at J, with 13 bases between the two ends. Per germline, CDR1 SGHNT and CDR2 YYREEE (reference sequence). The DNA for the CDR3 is TGTGCCAGCAGCTTCGAAGAAGGGGTCCAGCCCCAGCATTTT. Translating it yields CASSFEEGVQPQHF.

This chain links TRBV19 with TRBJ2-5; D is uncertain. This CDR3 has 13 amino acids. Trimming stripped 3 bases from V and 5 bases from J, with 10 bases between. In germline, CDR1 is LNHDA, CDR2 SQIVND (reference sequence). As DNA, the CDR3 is TGTGCCAGTAGTATCGCACTCGGGGAGACCCAGTACTTC. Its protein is CASSIALGETQYF. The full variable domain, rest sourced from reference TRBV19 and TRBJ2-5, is DGGITQSPKYLFRKEGQNVTLSCEQNLNHDAMYWYRQDPGQGLRLIYYSQIVNDFQKGDIAEGYSVSREKKESFPLTVTSAQKNPTAFYLCASSIALGETQYFGPGTRLLVL.

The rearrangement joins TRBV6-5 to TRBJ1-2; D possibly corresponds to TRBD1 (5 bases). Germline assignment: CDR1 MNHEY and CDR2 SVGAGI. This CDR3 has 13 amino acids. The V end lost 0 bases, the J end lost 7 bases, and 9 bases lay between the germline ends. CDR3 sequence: CASSYSTGGGYTF. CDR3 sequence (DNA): TGTGCCAGCAGTTACTCGACGGGGGGTGGCTACACCTTC.

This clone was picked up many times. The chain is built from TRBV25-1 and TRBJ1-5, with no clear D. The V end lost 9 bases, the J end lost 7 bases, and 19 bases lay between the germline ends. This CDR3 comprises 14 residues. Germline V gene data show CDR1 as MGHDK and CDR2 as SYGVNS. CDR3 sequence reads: CARGRESNGQPQHF. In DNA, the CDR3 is TGTGCCAGGGGTCGGGAGAGCAATGGACAGCCCCAGCATTTT. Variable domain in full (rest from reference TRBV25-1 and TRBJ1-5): EADIYQTPRYLVIGTGKKITLECSQTMGHDKMYWYQQDPGMELHLIHYSYGVNSTEKGDLSSESTVSRIRTEHFPLTLESARPSHTSQYLCARGRESNGQPQHFGDGTRLSIL.